The source of this TCR beta chain is a study of molecular identifiers for immune sequencing clone quantification. TCRdb recomputed calls from the PCR reads with MiXCR, one row per CDR3 protein. The data contain about 9,800 distinct CDR3 sequences, just under 20% of them singletons. CDR1 and CDR2 from the germline V gene are SGDLS and YYNGEE. This CDR3 has 18 residues. V was clipped by 4 bases and J by 2 bases, with 21 bases between them. This TCR was recovered from a human donor in good health. Some libraries in this study had Jurkat cell RNA spiked in. The sequenced sample was naive CD8+ T cells from blood, with Jurkat cell RNA spiked in. Subset specified: FACS-sorted CD8+CD4-CCR7+CD45RA+ naive T cells. This chain uses TRBV9 with TRBJ2-2; a weak D match, TRBD2 (6 bases). CDR3 sequence: CASSQSGVAVLNTGELFF. The CDR3 DNA follows: TGTGCCAGCAGCCAATCGGGGGTAGCGGTCCTTAACACCGGGGAGCTGTTTTTT.